The sequence of this TCR beta chain was determined in a study of T cell repertoires in cytomegalovirus infection. On the study more broadly: CMV epitopes in the study were HLA-C-restricted (recently identified) and HLA-B-restricted (well studied). Indications came from public TCR beta signatures; they pointed to CMV infection and to a matching HLA type.

J gave up 8 bases and V 5 bases, and 20 bases lay outside the gene matches. The germline CDR1 and CDR2 sequences are SGHTA and FQGNSA. This CDR3 spans 18 amino acids. Turning to this clonotype: The antigen is unknown.

Notes on the study in general: Public TCR beta family frequency separated CMV-and-HLA carriers, including in an independent cohort. HLA-C-restricted TCR beta clonotypes specific for CMV led the ex vivo response.

TCRdb reprocessed the reads via MiXCR and lists one record per CDR3 protein. The sample shows about 470,000 distinct CDR3 sequences, 42% of them seen only once. Source: cultured PBMCs, taken from culture after CMV antigen stimulation. The source of this sequence is a human donor in good health (CMV status not recorded). Some clones in this sample may be carry-over from other donors' samples. This chain uses TRBV7-2 with TRBJ2-1; 8 bases map to TRBD2. The CDR3 nucleotides read TGTGCCAGCAGCCCCCTAAAAAAGGGGCGGGAGGTTGGCGATGAGCAGTTCTTC. Protein sequence: CASSPLKKGREVGDEQFF.